This TCR beta chain was found in a study of T-cell reconstitution after alpha-beta-depleted transplantation in children. Study-wide results and caveats: In some patients, recipient T cells and intrathymic progenitors surviving conditioning explained high day-60 diversity. Approximately two months post-transplant, alpha-beta T cells reportedly originated from several hundred expanded graft clones.

This clonotype was observed many times. Its antigen is unidentified. The V and J ends lost 3 bases and 10 bases respectively, with 14 bases between them. Germline CDR1 reads KGHDR; CDR2 reads SFDVKD. CDR3 length: 13 amino acids. Preparation of the TCRbeta library was carried out with unique molecular identifiers. TCRdb reprocessed the PCR reads via MiXCR and lists one record per CDR3 protein. The table lists hundreds of thousands of distinct CDR3 sequences, less than 9% of them singletons. Sequencing was performed on PBMCs, mostly from graft donor cells, taken 180 days after TCRalphabeta/CD19-depleted stem cell transplant. This TCR was sampled from a male patient between 10 and 17 years old who had a stem cell transplant for acute lymphoblastic leukemia, so the T cells may come from the graft donor. The chain is built from TRBV24-1 and TRBJ1-2; weak D call: TRBD1 (5 bases). Here the CDR3 reads CATSDGGRDYYTF. DNA of the CDR3: TGTGCCACCAGTGATGGGGGACGGGATTACTACACCTTC.